The clone carrying this T cell receptor beta chain was observed many times. RNA transcripts provided the source from which TCR beta CDR3 regions were amplified. The study used the HTBI primer set for a first-round RT-PCR of the TCR CDR3. TCRdb re-derived calls from the multiplex PCR reads in MiXCR, one entry per CDR3 protein. The table records some 600,000 distinct CDR3 sequences, about 14% of them present only once. With 0 bases removed from V and 2 bases from J, the gap between germline ends came to 22 bases. Germline V gene lookup returns CDR1 MNHEY and CDR2 SVGAGI. The CDR3 loop spans 19 amino acids. The data derive from a study of T cells in Graves' hyperthyroidism and ophthalmopathy.

The V gene is TRBV6-5, the J gene TRBJ1-1, with D possibly being TRBD1 (5 bases). This clonotype was sampled from a woman aged 25 to 39 with Graves' hyperthyroidism that later progressed to Graves' ophthalmopathy. Sequenced material: blood. CDR3 in DNA: TGTGCCAGCAGTTACTCGACGGCGGGACTGTTGGAATCAAACACTGAAGCTTTCTTT. It specifies CASSYSTAGLLESNTEAFF.